Listed below are T cell receptor beta chains from one sample, sequenced in a study of shared clonotypes between healthy human individuals. Libraries were prepared by immunoSEQ multiplex PCR; TCRdb keeps only in-frame clonotypes and omits some of them. The table includes under 1,100,000 clones, roughly 80% detected once. Sequenced sample: memory CD4+ T cells sorted from blood. These receptors all come from a man younger than 35 in good health. The CDR3 runs from the conserved cysteine through the conserved F or W. The order of the fields is V gene, J gene, CDR3 protein.

TRBV6-1,TRBJ1-2,CASSETPGQAYLLRGYTF
TRBV6-1,TRBJ2-4,CASREGDRLGKNIQYF
TRBV6-5,TRBJ2-5,CASSYSVGLETQYF
TRBV2,TRBJ1-5,CASRLDREFEQPQHF
TRBV27,TRBJ1-1,CASSRTGTTEAFF
TRBV2,TRBJ2-3,CASSAGQEWADTQYF
TRBV2,TRBJ1-2,CASSEGFSYGYTF
TRBV19,TRBJ2-7,CASSMGGNHEQYF
TRBV6-5,TRBJ1-6,CASRRPGTGSPLHF
TRBV4-3,TRBJ2-7,CASSQEQDHEQYF
TRBV6-5,TRBJ1-2,CASSYSGGFNYGYTF
TRBV9,TRBJ2-6,CASSEAGANVLTF
TRBV7-3,TRBJ2-3,CASSYDRGTDTQYF
TRBV7-9,TRBJ1-1,CASSFLLTGKNTEAFF
TRBV19,TRBJ2-7,CATRRGLLDLEQYF
TRBV29-1,TRBJ1-2,CSVEEPTNYGYTF
TRBV10-3,TRBJ2-3,CAISSQDLAIDTQYF
TRBV5-1,TRBJ2-1,CASSRGSQLYNEQFF
TRBV5-1,TRBJ2-5,CASSLGSKGGGETQYF
TRBV6-1,TRBJ1-2,CASSEYGNYGYTF
TRBV28,TRBJ2-7,CASSPTPGQGVVEQYF
TRBV6-5,TRBJ2-3,CASSRGLAVTDTQYF
TRBV6-5,TRBJ1-2,CASSADASNYGYTF
TRBV11-2,TRBJ2-7,CASSSGQGAPYEQYF
TRBV4-1,TRBJ2-7,CASSRQVGDYEQYF
TRBV19,TRBJ1-1,CATGVLGVSNTEAFF
TRBV18,TRBJ2-1,CASSQDRAEQFF
TRBV30,TRBJ2-5,CAWRGTGPQETQYF
TRBV19,TRBJ2-3,CASSAGGADTQYF
TRBV10-3,TRBJ1-4,CAISDGQGTTNEKLFF
TRBV30,TRBJ1-3,CAWSNGETGNTIYF